The 15 T cell receptor beta chains below all came from one sample that was sequenced in a study of blood T cell repertoires in COVID-19. Repertoires were generated with immunoSEQ multiplex PCR, while TCRdb's copy carries only in-frame clones and drops some. This repertoire shows some 450,000 clones, around nine tenths found once; its top ten account for roughly 0.84%. Sequencing input: peripheral blood. These receptors were collected from a man aged 18 to 29 with COVID-19, enrolled during active disease.

The genes are TRBV5-1 and TRBJ2-6, with a tentative D call TRBD2 (5 bases). Looked up from germline, CDR1 is SGHRS and CDR2 is YFSETQ. The CDR3 length is 17 residues. V was clipped by 0 bases and J by 4 bases, with 14 bases between them. The CDR3 loop reads CASSLVPGWSGANVLTF. The CDR3 region has the DNA TGCGCCAGCAGCTTGGTGCCGGGGTGGTCGGGGGCCAACGTCCTGACTTTC.

V usage is TRBV10-2 and J usage is TRBJ2-3; the match to TRBD2 covers 11 bases. Germline CDR1 and CDR2: WSHSY and SAAADI. This CDR3 has 18 amino acids. J gave up 4 bases and V 0 bases, and 9 bases lay outside the gene matches. The CDR3 nucleotides read TGCGCCAGCAGTGAGTCGGGGGAGTTAGCGGGGGGGCCAGATACGCAGTATTTT. This gives the protein CASSESGELAGGPDTQYF.

This rearrangement joins TRBV23-1 to TRBJ2-3; no clear D. TRBV23-1 is labeled an ORF, and its function is uncertain. The CDR3 loop spans 12 amino acids. V lost 2 bases, J lost 7 bases, and 7 bases lay in between. The CDR3 reads CASSQEEYTQYF. CDR3 coding DNA: TGCGCCAGCAGTCAAGAGGAATATACGCAGTATTTT.

The rearrangement joins TRBV4-1 to TRBJ2-1; 7 bases are a match to TRBD2. Germline-derived CDR1 and CDR2 are MGHRA and YSYEKL. Trimming removed 0 bases from V and 3 bases from J; junction bases left unmatched: 8. The length of the CDR3 is 17 residues. The CDR3 nucleotides are TGCGCCAGCAGCCAAGATCCTGCGGGAGTTGTCTACAATGAGCAGTTCTTC. Its translation: CASSQDPAGVVYNEQFF.

The V gene is TRBV5-5, the J gene TRBJ1-2, with D perhaps TRBD1 (5 bases). This CDR3 has 11 residues. Trimming shortened V by 3 bases and J by 7 bases, and 7 bases separated the two germline ends. In germline, CDR1 is SGHKS, CDR2 YYEKEE (reference sequence). The CDR3 loop reads CASSWGVGYTF. CDR3 DNA sequence: TGTGCCAGCAGCTGGGGGGTTGGCTACACCTTC. Full variable domain (missing parts from reference TRBV5-5 and TRBJ1-2): DAGVTQSPTHLIKTRGQQVTLRCSPISGHKSVSWYQQVLGQGPQFIFQYYEKEERGRGNFPDRFSARQFPNYSSELNVNALLLGDSALYLCASSWGVGYTFGSGTRLTVV.

This clone came up once. The chain recombines TRBV7-8 with TRBJ2-1; D possibly corresponds to TRBD2 (6 bases). The germline V gene has CDR1 SGHVS and CDR2 FQNEAQ. CDR3 length: 14 residues. The ends were cut back, 3 bases at V and 2 bases at J, with 8 bases in the middle. Here the CDR3 DNA reads TGTGCCAGCAGCTTTACGGGGGCCTACAATGAGCAGTTCTTC. This encodes CASSFTGAYNEQFF.

The chain is built from TRBV18 and TRBJ1-2; TRBD1 agrees at 9 bases. CDR1 and CDR2 from the germline V gene are KGHSH and LQKENI. The CDR3 runs to 15 residues. Trimming cost V 3 bases and J 4 bases; bases outside gene matches: 6. CDR3 region: CASSPGTGRVYGYTF. CDR3 sequence (DNA): TGTGCCAGCTCACCCGGGACAGGGCGTGTCTATGGCTACACCTTC.

CDR3 residues: CASREQSTNEKLFF. Written as DNA, the CDR3 is TGTGCCAGCAGGGAGCAGTCAACTAATGAAAAACTGTTTTTT. This rearrangement joins TRBV2 to TRBJ1-4; D is undetermined. Trimming left V 6 bases short and J 0 bases short, with 8 bases between. Germline V gives CDR1 SNHLY, CDR2 FYNNEI. The CDR3 spans 14 residues.

CDR3 residues: CASSPSAGRAFF. The CDR3, as DNA: TGTGCCAGCTCACCATCGGCGGGGAGGGCTTTCTTT. V is TRBV18 and J is TRBJ1-1; unclear D gene. The ends were cut back, 2 bases at V and 11 bases at J, with 12 bases in the middle. The CDR3 runs to 12 residues. The germline V gene encodes CDR1 KGHSH and CDR2 LQKENI.

The J gene is TRBJ2-3, the V gene TRBV6-4, with TRBD2 matching over 8 bases. CDR3 length: 15 residues. The germline V gene has CDR1 MRHNA and CDR2 SNTAGT. V shed 2 bases and J 2 bases; nucleotides not matched to a gene: 3. The DNA of the CDR3 is TGTGCCAGCAGTGACGGCGGGGGGCCCACAGATACGCAGTATTTT. Its protein product is CASSDGGGPTDTQYF.

The genes are TRBV4-1 and TRBJ2-2, with TRBD1 identical over 10 bases. CDR1 and CDR2 (germline): MGHRA, YSYEKL. Trimming removed 7 bases from V and 0 bases from J; junction bases left unmatched: 5. The CDR3 totals 16 residues. Here the CDR3 DNA reads TGCGCCAGCACCCACGGACAGGGGGCGAACACCGGGGAGCTGTTTTTT. Translated: CASTHGQGANTGELFF.

The chain is built from TRBV27 and TRBJ2-1, with 14 bases identical to TRBD2. Germline assignment: CDR1 MNHEY and CDR2 SMNVEV (reference sequence). V shed 8 bases, J shed 15 bases, and the junction held 6 bases outside the gene matches. CDR3 length: 12 residues. In DNA form, the CDR3 reads TGTGCCAGCCGGGGACTAGCGGGAGTGTGGTTCTTC. This encodes CASRGLAGVWFF.

This clone turned up a few times. The gene calls are TRBV5-4 and TRBJ1-2, with D perhaps matching TRBD1 (5 bases). V was shortened by 0 bases and J by 5 bases, with 11 bases between the two germline ends. Germline V gene lookup returns CDR1 SGHNT and CDR2 YYREEE (reference sequence). The CDR3 has 14 residues. The CDR3 region is CASSLVQGSYGYTF. CDR3 DNA sequence: TGTGCCAGCAGCTTGGTGCAGGGCTCGTATGGCTACACCTTC.

The chain uses TRBV6-2 or TRBV6-3 and TRBJ1-1, with D unresolved. Germline V gives CDR1 MNHEY, CDR2 SVGEGT. V shed 6 bases and J shed 1 base, with 6 bases lying between them. The CDR3 runs 12 residues. This chain's CDR3 is CASSDTNTEAFF. The CDR3 DNA is TGTGCCAGCAGCGACACGAACACTGAAGCTTTCTTT.

The table lists this clone with a few counts. The identical CDR3 is also encoded by other nucleotide sequences in the sample. This rearrangement joins TRBV12-3 or TRBV12-4 to TRBJ2-1; no clear D. V lost 5 bases and J lost 6, with 5 bases in between. The CDR3 extends over 11 amino acids. CDR3 nucleotide sequence: TGTGCCAGCAGTCCAGGCAATGAGCAGTTCTTC. It codes for CASSPGNEQFF.